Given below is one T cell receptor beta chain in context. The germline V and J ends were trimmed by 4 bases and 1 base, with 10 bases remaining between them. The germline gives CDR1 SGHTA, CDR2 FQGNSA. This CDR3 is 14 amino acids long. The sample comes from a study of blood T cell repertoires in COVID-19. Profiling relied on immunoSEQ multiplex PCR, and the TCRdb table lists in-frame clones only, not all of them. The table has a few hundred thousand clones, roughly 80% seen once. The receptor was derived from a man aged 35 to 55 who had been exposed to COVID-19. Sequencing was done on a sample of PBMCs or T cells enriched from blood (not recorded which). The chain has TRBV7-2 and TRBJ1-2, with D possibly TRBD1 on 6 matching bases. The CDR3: CASSWTAVNYGYTF. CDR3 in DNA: TGTGCCAGCAGCTGGACAGCCGTTAACTATGGCTACACCTTC. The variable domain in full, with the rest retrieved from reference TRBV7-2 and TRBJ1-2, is GAGVSQSPSNKVTEKGKDVELRCDPISGHTALYWYRQSLGQGLEFLIYFQGNSAPDKSGLPSDRFSAERTGGSVSTLTIQRTQQEDSAVYLCASSWTAVNYGYTFGSGTRLTVV.